This TCR beta chain was identified in a study of T-cell reconstitution after alpha-beta-depleted transplantation in children. Study-level points and caveats: T-cell counts and diversity at one year following transplant were attributed mainly to newly produced T cells. After transplant, at about two months, alpha-beta T cells were reportedly derived from several hundred expanded graft clones. For some patients, TCRbeta diversity was high at day 60 because of recipient T cells and thymic progenitors that survived.

Preparation of the TCRbeta library was carried out with unique molecular identifiers. MiXCR was run by TCRdb on the PCR reads, yielding one entry per CDR3 protein. The sample records about 440,000 distinct CDR3 sequences, roughly 44% being singletons. Trimming cost V 8 bases and J 7 bases, with 17 bases left between them. This CDR3 comprises 14 residues. Germline CDR1 reads KGHSH; CDR2 reads LQKENI. This clonotype was seen only a few times. Its antigen remains unknown. The source material was PBMCs, sampled before TCRalphabeta/CD19-depleted stem cell transplant. This sequence originates from a girl aged 2-15 years with aplastic anemia, due to receive a stem cell transplant. The V call is TRBV18, the J call TRBJ2-2; a possible D gene is TRBD1 (6 bases). CDR3 in amino acids: CASATGPTGGELFF. CDR3 DNA sequence: TGTGCCAGCGCGACAGGCCCGACCGGCGGGGAGCTGTTTTTT.